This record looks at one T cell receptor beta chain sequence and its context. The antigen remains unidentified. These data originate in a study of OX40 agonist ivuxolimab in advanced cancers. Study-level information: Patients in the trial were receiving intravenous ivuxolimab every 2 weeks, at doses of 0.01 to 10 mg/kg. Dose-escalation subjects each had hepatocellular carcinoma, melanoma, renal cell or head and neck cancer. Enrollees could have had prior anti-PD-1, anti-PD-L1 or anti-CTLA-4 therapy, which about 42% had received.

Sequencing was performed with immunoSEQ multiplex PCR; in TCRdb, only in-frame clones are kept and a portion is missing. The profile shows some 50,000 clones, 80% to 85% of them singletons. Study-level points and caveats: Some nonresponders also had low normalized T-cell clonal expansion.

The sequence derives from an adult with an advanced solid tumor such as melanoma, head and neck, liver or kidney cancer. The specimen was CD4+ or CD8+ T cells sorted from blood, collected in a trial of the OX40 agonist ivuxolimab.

CDR3 nucleotides: TGTGCCAGCAGCTGGGACCTCGGGAATGAGCAGTTCTTC. This translates into CASSWDLGNEQFF. V is TRBV11-2 and J is TRBJ2-1; D is tentatively TRBD1 or TRBD2 (5 bases each). V was pared by 4 bases and J by 7 bases, with 11 bases between. The CDR3 contains 13 residues. Germline V gene lookup returns CDR1 SGHAT and CDR2 FQNNGV.